These 18 T cell receptor beta chains were sequenced from one sample in a study of beta chain features in type 1 diabetes. Expressed TCRB transcripts got sequenced, as all isolated RNA was reverse transcribed. The protocol was immunoSEQ multiplex PCR, while the TCRdb copy is restricted to in-frame clones and leaves out a portion. Here the sample spans about 930,000 clones, roughly a sixth being singletons. Sequenced material: naive CD4+ T cells from blood. The receptors come from a woman between 18 and 29 years old in good health.

J is TRBJ2-1 and V is TRBV7-3; 8 bases align to TRBD2. The CDR3 contains 14 residues. The germline gives CDR1 SGHTA, CDR2 FQGTGA. V was pared by 2 bases and J by 9 bases, with 6 bases of the junction left unmatched. The CDR3 protein is CASSLQREIGEQFF. CDR3 coding DNA: TGTGCCAGCAGCTTACAGCGGGAGATAGGTGAGCAGTTCTTC.

CDR3 sequence (DNA): TGTGCCAGCAGCCAAGATGTCGCGACTAGCGGATACAATGAGCAGTTCTTC. This encodes CASSQDVATSGYNEQFF. This chain joins TRBV14 and TRBJ2-1; 9 nucleotides align to TRBD2. Germline-derived CDR1 and CDR2 are SGHDN and FVKESK. V shed 0 bases, J shed 4 bases, and the junction held 7 bases outside the gene matches. The CDR3 has 17 residues.

This clone was seen more than once but under ten times. J is TRBJ2-5 and V is TRBV5-1; no definite D call. Trimming took off 5 bases at V and 0 bases at J, with 8 bases between the two ends. The CDR3 loop spans 13 amino acids. Germline assignment: CDR1 SGHRS and CDR2 YFSETQ. The CDR3 bases are TGCGCCAGCAGTCTCCCTAACCAAGAGACCCAGTACTTC. It encodes CASSLPNQETQYF.

This clone occurred a few times. The genes are TRBV28 and TRBJ2-4; D remains ambiguous. The V end was cut by 5 bases, the J end by 0 bases, with 8 bases between. Germline V gene lookup returns CDR1 MDHEN and CDR2 SYDVKM. The length of the CDR3 is 14 residues. CDR3 in amino acids: CASSQRIAKNIQYF. The CDR3 bases are TGTGCCAGCAGTCAACGGATAGCCAAAAACATTCAGTACTTC.

The rearrangement uses TRBV7-9 and TRBJ1-5; D remains ambiguous. This CDR3 is built from 14 residues. The germline V gene encodes CDR1 SEHNR and CDR2 FQNEAQ (reference sequence). Trimming took 3 bases from V and 0 from J, leaving 6 bases between them. CDR3 sequence reads: CASSFLNSNQPQHF. CDR3 in DNA: TGTGCCAGCAGCTTCCTAAATAGCAATCAGCCCCAGCATTTT.

This clone was found a few times. This chain connects TRBV13 to TRBJ2-5, with a tentative D call TRBD2 (5 bases). The germline V and J ends were trimmed by 5 bases and 1 base, with 11 bases remaining between them. The CDR3 totals 14 residues. Germline assignment: CDR1 PRHDT and CDR2 FYEKMQ (reference sequence). The CDR3 reads CASSGLPSQETQYF. The CDR3 DNA is TGTGCCAGCAGCGGACTGCCGTCCCAAGAGACCCAGTACTTC.

This clone was counted only a few times. The chain combines TRBV25-1 with TRBJ2-7, with 12 nucleotides matching TRBD1. CDR1 and CDR2 from the germline V gene are MGHDK and SYGVNS. With V trimmed by 4 bases and J by 7 bases, 8 bases remained unmatched. The CDR3 sequence is 15 residues long. CDR3 in DNA: TGTGCCAGCAGTGCTGGGGGGACAGGGGGCCGGGAGCAGTACTTC. Encoded protein: CASSAGGTGGREQYF.

The chain recombines TRBV18 with TRBJ1-2; D gene ambiguous. In germline, CDR1 is KGHSH, CDR2 LQKENI. This CDR3 contains 14 residues. Trimming pared 0 bases from V and 4 bases from J, leaving 9 bases between. The DNA for the CDR3 is TGTGCCAGCTCACCACCACCTGGGAGCTATGGCTACACCTTC. This codes for CASSPPPGSYGYTF.

This clone has a handful of counts. The chain uses TRBV7-2 and TRBJ2-1; 10 positions match TRBD2. The germline CDR1 and CDR2 sequences are SGHTA and FQGNSA. V lost 5 bases and J lost 5; bases outside the gene matches: 6. This CDR3 contains 15 residues. The CDR3: CASSVRLAGDNEQFF. The CDR3 DNA follows: TGTGCCAGCAGCGTGAGGCTAGCGGGAGACAATGAGCAGTTCTTC.

The rearrangement links TRBV7-3 to TRBJ2-3; 9 positions agree with TRBD2. With 5 bases clipped from V and 1 base from J, the junction kept 4 bases outside the gene matches. This CDR3 has 15 residues. Germline values: CDR1 SGHTA, CDR2 FQGTGA. The CDR3 region has the DNA TGTGCCAGCAGCATAGCGGGAGTAGGCACAGATACGCAGTATTTT. Its protein product is CASSIAGVGTDTQYF.

The genes are TRBV28 and TRBJ2-1; D perhaps matches TRBD2 (5 bases). The germline V and J ends were trimmed by 3 bases and 7 bases, with 7 bases remaining between them. The CDR3 totals 12 residues. From germline, CDR1 is MDHEN and CDR2 SYDVKM. Here the CDR3 DNA reads TGTGCCAGCAGTTTGAGGGTAAATGAGCAGTTCTTC. Encoded protein: CASSLRVNEQFF.

This clone was seen more than once but under ten times. The V and J genes are TRBV11-2 and TRBJ2-2; 10 nucleotides line up with TRBD2. The CDR3 totals 14 residues. Germline V CDR1 and CDR2: SGHAT, FQNNGV. The ends lost 5 bases at V and 6 bases at J; junction bases unmatched: 3. The CDR3 DNA reads TGTGCCAGCAGCCGGACTAGCGGAGCCGGGGAGCTGTTTTTT. Its protein is CASSRTSGAGELFF.

The chain couples TRBV5-6 to TRBJ2-1; TRBD2 is a possible D gene (6 bases). This CDR3 has 15 amino acids. With 4 bases removed from V and 3 bases from J, the gap between germline ends came to 14 bases. CDR1 is SGHDT, CDR2 YYEEEE, per germline. The CDR3 DNA follows: TGTGCCAGCAGCGGGCCTCGGGGGAACTACAATGAGCAGTTCTTC. Protein: CASSGPRGNYNEQFF.

This clone occurred a few times. The J gene is TRBJ1-2, the V gene TRBV7-9; D possibly corresponds to TRBD1 (5 bases). Between the trimmed V and J ends, which lost 1 base and 2 bases, there was a span of 11 bases. This CDR3 is built from 15 residues. Per germline, CDR1 SEHNR and CDR2 FQNEAQ (reference sequence). The CDR3 nucleotides are TGTGCCAGCAGCTTAGTTAGGGGCGTAAACTATGGCTACACCTTC. Protein product: CASSLVRGVNYGYTF.

The chain employs TRBV6-1 and TRBJ1-5, with D perhaps TRBD1 (6 bases). Germline assignment: CDR1 MNHNS and CDR2 SASEGT. This CDR3 is 14 amino acids long. V was shortened by 4 bases and J by 4 bases, with 11 bases between the two germline ends. This chain's CDR3 is CASSGRTVNQPQHF. Written as DNA, the CDR3 is TGTGCCAGCAGTGGGCGGACAGTTAATCAGCCCCAGCATTTT.

The chain links TRBV27 to TRBJ1-5; D not resolved. Trimming pared 2 bases from V and 5 bases from J, leaving 13 bases between. The CDR3 runs to 15 residues. CDR1 MNHEY and CDR2 SMNVEV come from the germline V gene (reference sequence). The CDR3 region has the DNA TGTGCCAGCAGTTTAAACCCTTTTTGGGATCAGCCCCAGCATTTT. Amino acids: CASSLNPFWDQPQHF.

This clone was seen a few times. V usage is TRBV7-9 and J usage is TRBJ2-1; 9 nucleotides align to TRBD2. The V segment lost 5 bases and the J segment 1 base; nucleotides outside the gene matches: 6. The CDR3 is made up of 16 amino acids. Germline CDR1 SEHNR, CDR2 FQNEAQ (reference sequence). This CDR3 is CASSLGLARSYNEQFF. CDR3 bases: TGTGCCAGCAGCCTGGGACTAGCTAGGTCCTACAATGAGCAGTTCTTC.

This chain links TRBV15 with TRBJ1-1; no clear D gene. Germline CDR1 reads LNHNV; CDR2 reads YYDKDF (reference sequence). This CDR3 comprises 14 residues. Trimming cost V 3 bases and J 10 bases, with 18 bases left between them. Here the CDR3 DNA reads TGTGCCACCAGCAGTAGTGTCTCTTGGGCAGGAGCTTTCTTT. It yields the protein CATSSSVSWAGAFF. Complete variable domain (other parts from reference TRBV15 and TRBJ1-1): DAMVIQNPRYQVTQFGKPVTLSCSQTLNHNVMYWYQQKSSQAPKLLFHYYDKDFNNEADTPDNFQSRRPNTSFCFLDIRSPGLGDTAMYLCATSSSVSWAGAFFGQGTRLTVV.